The 4 T cell receptor beta chains below all came from one sample that was sequenced in a study of regulatory T cells in long-lasting Graves disease. CDR3-region Arm-PCR and iRepertoire HTBI primers produced the TCR beta libraries. TCRdb used MiXCR to reprocess the multiplex PCR reads, holding one entry per CDR3 protein. Of around 510,000 distinct CDR3 sequences in the sample, 20% were seen once. Regarding time point: persistent/refractory GD, antithyroid drugs over 5 years with positive TRAb. The authors made the TCR library using RNA they extracted from PBMCs. The source material was peripheral blood mononuclear cells (PBMCs), sampled when the disease was refractory, from a patient treated with antithyroid drugs. These receptors were collected from a female donor with Graves disease.

The sample holds a few counts of this clonotype. The V call is TRBV30, the J call TRBJ1-6; unclear D gene. The CDR3 is made up of 13 amino acids. Germline CDR1 GTSNPN, CDR2 SVGIG (reference sequence). Trimming took 8 bases from V and 5 from J, leaving 13 bases between them. CDR3 residues: CAGRANHNSPLHF. The CDR3 DNA sequence: TGTGCCGGCCGGGCCAACCATAATTCACCCCTCCACTTT.

The chain has TRBV7-2 and TRBJ2-7; 7 nucleotides line up with TRBD2. Germline values: CDR1 SGHTA, CDR2 FQGNSA. V lost 6 bases, J lost 4 bases, and 12 bases stayed unmatched. This CDR3 is 15 amino acids long. CDR3 amino acids: CASRVTGLEIYEQYF. The CDR3 bases are TGTGCCAGCAGGGTCACTGGACTAGAGATATACGAGCAGTACTTC.

This clonotype was counted many times. The V and J genes are TRBV7-2 and TRBJ2-2; D possibly corresponds to TRBD2 (6 bases). V lost 8 bases and J 6 bases, leaving 10 bases between the germline ends. Per germline, CDR1 SGHTA and CDR2 FQGNSA. The CDR3 length is 12 residues. CDR3 residues: CASRRGAGELFF. CDR3 sequence (DNA): TGTGCCAGCCGACGCGGGGCCGGGGAGCTGTTTTTT.

This clonotype was counted ten times or more. The chain has TRBV5-1 and TRBJ1-2; no clear D. V lost 5 bases and J 4 bases, leaving 15 bases between the germline ends. The CDR3 totals 14 residues. CDR1 and CDR2 (germline): SGHRS, YFSETQ. This CDR3 reads CASRPSTERYGYTF. In DNA, the CDR3 is TGCGCCAGCAGACCGAGCACCGAACGCTATGGCTACACCTTC.